This is a list of T cell receptor beta chains from one sample in a study of T cell repertoires in cytomegalovirus infection. MiXCR, applied by TCRdb to the reads, yields one record per CDR3 protein. This table has fewer than 1,000,000 distinct CDR3 sequences, roughly 31% appearing once. Their target antigens are unknown. The source was cultured CD8+ T cells from PBMCs, collected from culture after CMV antigen stimulation. All receptors come from a human donor in good health (CMV status not recorded). Some clones in this sample may be carry-over from other donors' samples. The CDR3 runs from the conserved cysteine through the conserved F or W. A D gene is named only where the DNA matches it firmly. Not all rows give a size; the values are once, few, many and, for expanded clones, a class.

J gene | D gene | V gene | clone size | CDR3 protein | CDR3 DNA
TRBJ2-6 | . | TRBV11-2 | . | CASSPWTQPAGANVLTF | TGTGCCAGCAGCCCCTGGACCCAACCGGCTGGGGCCAACGTCCTGACTTTC
TRBJ2-1 | TRBD1 | TRBV29-1 | . | CSVEDPGTGAPGEQFF | TGCAGCGTTGAGGACCCGGGGACAGGGGCGCCGGGGGAGCAGTTCTTC
TRBJ2-5 | . | TRBV6-5 | . | CASSSPGSYQETQYF | TGTGCCAGCAGTTCCCCGGGGTCGTACCAAGAGACCCAGTACTTC
TRBJ2-3 | . | TRBV27 | many | CASSPRTDTQYF | TGTGCCAGCAGCCCCCGCACAGATACGCAGTATTTT
TRBJ1-2 | . | TRBV4-1 | . | CASSQETGHYGYTF | TGCGCCAGCAGCCAAGAAACCGGGCACTATGGCTACACCTTC
TRBJ1-1 | . | TRBV6-5 | few | CASRNGGYTEAFF | TGTGCCAGCAGAAACGGGGGGTACACTGAAGCTTTCTTT
TRBJ1-5 | . | TRBV12-3/TRBV12-4 | few | CASSFVPAGNQPQHF | TGTGCCAGCAGTTTTGTCCCGGCGGGCAATCAGCCCCAGCATTTT
TRBJ2-3 | . | TRBV6-2/TRBV6-3 | . | CASSYPSDGGTDTQYF | TGTGCCAGCAGCTACCCGAGTGACGGGGGAACAGATACGCAGTATTTT
TRBJ1-1 | TRBD1 | TRBV28 | . | CASSLLLGTGRRTEAFF | TGTGCCAGCAGTTTATTATTGGGGACAGGGAGGAGGACTGAAGCTTTCTTT
TRBJ1-4 | TRBD1 | TRBV6-6 | few | CASSFRRDRLEEKLFF | TGTGCCAGCAGTTTTCGACGGGACAGATTAGAGGAAAAACTGTTTTTT
TRBJ1-4 | . | TRBV27 | . | CASSFAMTDHLFF | TGTGCCAGCAGTTTTGCTATGACAGACCATCTGTTTTTT
TRBJ1-2 | . | TRBV5-8 | . | CASSLQEISYGYTF | TGTGCCAGCAGCTTACAGGAAATTTCCTATGGCTACACCTTC
TRBJ1-1 | TRBD1 | TRBV27 | few | CASSLLWDRESQNTEAFF | TGTGCCAGCAGTTTATTATGGGACAGGGAGAGCCAAAACACTGAAGCTTTCTTT
TRBJ2-2 | . | TRBV28 | . | CASSRISVNTGELFF | TGTGCCAGCAGTCGGATCAGCGTAAACACCGGGGAGCTGTTTTTT
TRBJ2-7 | . | TRBV7-8 | few | CASSLFLGEQYF | TGTGCCAGCAGCTTATTTCTGGGCGAGCAGTACTTC
TRBJ2-7 | . | TRBV19 | . | CASSVSSAGEQYF | TGTGCCAGTAGTGTCAGCAGCGCGGGGGAGCAGTACTTC
TRBJ2-1 | . | TRBV6-2/TRBV6-3 | few | CASSYMGLWNEQFF | TGTGCCAGCAGTTACATGGGATTGTGGAATGAGCAGTTCTTC
TRBJ2-1 | TRBD2 | TRBV7-8 | many | CASSLITAGVSYNEQFF | TGTGCCAGCAGCTTAATTACCGCGGGGGTCTCCTACAATGAGCAGTTCTTC
TRBJ1-2 | . | TRBV27 | few | CASSGGRGINYGYTF | TGTGCCAGCAGTGGGGGACGGGGTATTAACTATGGCTACACCTTC
TRBJ1-2 | . | TRBV9 | few | CASSVGGRNYGYTF | TGTGCCAGCAGCGTAGGTGGCAGAAACTATGGCTACACCTTC
TRBJ2-7 | TRBD2 | TRBV6-2/TRBV6-3 | . | CASSLTGGRNEQYF | TGTGCCAGCAGTTTAACGGGGGGGCGGAACGAGCAGTACTTC
TRBJ2-2 | . | TRBV29-1 | . | CSVEDTGPQTNTGELFF | TGCAGCGTTGAAGATACGGGCCCCCAGACGAACACCGGGGAGCTGTTTTTT
TRBJ1-5 | TRBD1 | TRBV28 | . | CASSPWTGGFQPQHF | TGTGCCAGCAGTCCCTGGACAGGGGGCTTTCAGCCCCAGCATTTT
TRBJ2-5 | . | TRBV12-3/TRBV12-4 | . | CASSLNSRETQYF | TGTGCCAGCAGTTTAAACAGTAGAGAGACCCAGTACTTC
TRBJ2-2 | . | TRBV6-5 | few | CASRIGTTPPGELFF | TGTGCCAGCAGGATCGGGACGACCCCTCCCGGGGAGCTGTTTTTT
TRBJ2-3 | . | TRBV28 | . | CASSKDSTDTQYF | TGTGCCAGCAGCAAGGACAGCACAGATACGCAGTATTTT
TRBJ1-1 | TRBD1 | TRBV4-1 | . | CASSQGAGGDTEAFF | TGCGCCAGCAGCCAAGGGGCAGGGGGGGACACTGAAGCTTTCTTT
TRBJ2-3 | TRBD1 | TRBV6-2/TRBV6-3 | few | CASRAGQGINPDTQYF | TGTGCCAGCAGAGCGGGACAGGGTATAAACCCAGATACGCAGTATTTT
TRBJ1-1 | TRBD1 | TRBV24-1 | . | CATSRDRGANTEAFF | TGTGCCACCAGTCGGGACAGGGGGGCGAACACTGAAGCTTTCTTT
TRBJ1-1 | . | TRBV12-3/TRBV12-4 | . | CASSLIRTAMNTEAFF | TGTGCCAGCAGTCTGATCCGGACTGCTATGAACACTGAAGCTTTCTTT
TRBJ2-5 | . | TRBV7-9 | . | CASSPTRAQYF | TGTGCCAGCAGCCCGACCCGGGCCCAGTACTTC
TRBJ1-1 | . | TRBV6-2/TRBV6-3 | . | CASSYSTDGEAFF | TGTGCCAGCAGTTACTCTACGGACGGTGAAGCTTTCTTT
TRBJ1-5 | . | TRBV6-1 | . | CASSEWDWNQPQHF | TGTGCCAGCAGTGAATGGGACTGGAATCAGCCCCAGCATTTT
TRBJ2-1 | . | TRBV7-2 | few | CASSFGLGGDNEQFF | TGTGCCAGCAGCTTTGGACTAGGGGGGGACAATGAGCAGTTCTTC
TRBJ2-7 | . | TRBV5-6 | . | CASRASGHGEQYF | TGTGCCAGCCGCGCAAGCGGCCACGGCGAGCAGTACTTC
TRBJ2-2 | . | TRBV7-6 | . | CASEGGTGELFF | TGTGCCAGCGAGGGTGGCACCGGGGAGCTGTTTTTT
TRBJ2-1 | TRBD2 | TRBV7-8 | . | CASTLGAGVARDEQFF | TGTGCCAGCACCCTAGGGGCGGGGGTCGCCAGGGATGAGCAGTTCTTC
TRBJ2-2 | . | TRBV2 | . | CTSSFTGELFF | TGTACCAGCAGTTTTACGGGGGAGCTGTTTTTT
TRBJ2-3 | TRBD1 | TRBV6-1 | few | CASSPRGRVDTQYF | TGTGCCAGCAGCCCCAGGGGGCGAGTAGATACGCAGTATTTT
TRBJ2-7 | TRBD1 | TRBV12-3/TRBV12-4 | many | CASSLAGQGAYEQYF | TGTGCCAGCAGCTTAGCCGGACAGGGGGCCTACGAGCAGTACTTC
TRBJ1-5 | . | TRBV7-9 | . | CASSSGGINQPQHF | TGTGCCAGCAGCTCGGGAGGAATCAATCAGCCCCAGCATTTT
TRBJ2-1 | TRBD2 | TRBV7-6 | many | CASSPGRYNEQFF | TGTGCCAGCAGCCCCGGGAGGTACAATGAGCAGTTCTTC
TRBJ1-6 | . | TRBV25-1 | few | CASRSRLITVYNSPLHF | TGTGCCAGCAGAAGTAGGCTGATAACAGTATATAATTCACCCCTCCACTTT
TRBJ1-3 | TRBD1 | TRBV5-5 | . | CASSYGQASGNTIYF | TGTGCCAGCAGCTATGGACAGGCCTCTGGAAACACCATATATTTT
TRBJ2-1 | . | TRBV12-3/TRBV12-4 | few | CASTVAAIYNEQFF | TGTGCCAGCACCGTAGCGGCAATTTACAATGAGCAGTTCTTC
TRBJ2-1 | TRBD2 | TRBV20-1 | . | CSARSLAGGRNEQFF | TGCAGTGCTAGATCCCTAGCGGGGGGGCGGAATGAGCAGTTCTTC
TRBJ1-2 | TRBD1 | TRBV7-6 | . | CASSFPRTGGEYGYTF | TGTGCCAGCAGTTTTCCCCGGACAGGGGGCGAATATGGCTACACCTTC
TRBJ2-1 | . | TRBV6-2/TRBV6-3 | few | CASQRGTNNNEQFF | TGTGCCTCCCAACGGGGGACAAATAACAATGAGCAGTTCTTC
TRBJ2-1 | TRBD2 | TRBV12-3/TRBV12-4 | . | CASTPFGASGGPEQFF | TGTGCCAGCACCCCCTTTGGGGCTAGCGGGGGGCCAGAGCAGTTCTTC
TRBJ2-1 | TRBD2 | TRBV7-9 | few | CASSLGGLAGGREQFF | TGTGCCAGCAGCTTAGGGGGACTAGCGGGGGGCCGGGAGCAGTTCTTC
TRBJ1-1 | . | TRBV12-3/TRBV12-4 | few | CASSHPGDEAFF | TGTGCCAGCAGCCATCCGGGGGATGAAGCTTTCTTT
TRBJ2-1 | TRBD2 | TRBV6-5 | . | CASSYRAGTNNEQFF | TGTGCCAGCAGTTACCGGGCAGGGACTAACAATGAGCAGTTCTTC
TRBJ2-1 | TRBD2 | TRBV4-1 | few | CASSQAGGDYNEQFF | TGCGCCAGCAGCCAAGCGGGGGGTGACTACAATGAGCAGTTCTTC
TRBJ2-1 | . | TRBV4-1 | few | CASSQEGSYNEQFF | TGCGCCAGCAGCCAAGAGGGATCCTACAATGAGCAGTTCTTC
TRBJ2-3 | TRBD2 | TRBV20-1 | once | CSAVTSGDGGTQYF | TGCAGTGCTGTGACTAGCGGGGATGGGGGTACGCAGTATTTT
TRBJ2-1 | TRBD1 | TRBV10-2 | . | CASRDRGNGNEQFF | TGCGCCAGCCGAGACAGGGGGAATGGCAATGAGCAGTTCTTC